This T cell receptor (beta chain) was sequenced in a study of cytomegalovirus exposure and HLA in healthy donors. In regard to this clone: Antigen specificity is unknown.

Amplification used 60 Vbeta primers and 13 Jbeta primers. The table came from immunoSEQ multiplex PCR; TCRdb's copy has only in-frame clones and leaves some out. This sample carries about 150,000 clones, approximately 78% of them seen once, and the ten largest clones take roughly 7.8%. Study-level results: For most TCR sequences rarity was the rule, although some public TCRs occurred in many donors.

Trimming took 8 bases from V and 6 from J, leaving 17 bases between them. The germline gives CDR1 MDHEN, CDR2 SYDVKM. This CDR3 comprises 14 residues. Sequenced material: PBMCs. The V gene is TRBV28, the J gene TRBJ2-1; D may be TRBD1 (6 bases). This receptor was obtained from a woman in her forties or fifties in good health and CMV-seropositive. The CDR3 sequence is CASGPTGTINEQFF. As DNA, the CDR3 is TGTGCCAGCGGGCCTACAGGGACCATCAATGAGCAGTTCTTC.